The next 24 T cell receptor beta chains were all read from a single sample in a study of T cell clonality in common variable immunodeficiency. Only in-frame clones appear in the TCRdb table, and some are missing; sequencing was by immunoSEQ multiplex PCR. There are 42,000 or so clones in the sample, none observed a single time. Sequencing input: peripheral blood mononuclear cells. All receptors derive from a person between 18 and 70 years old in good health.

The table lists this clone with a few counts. CDR3 sequence reads: CSVPGTSGHTDTQYF. Partial CDR3 DNA: TGCAGCGTCCCCGGGACTAGCGGGCACACAGATACG. The V and J genes are TRBV29-1 and TRBJ2-3; 12 nucleotides match TRBD2. The read is 3 residues too short to cover the CDR3 end, so that end is filled in from the germline J gene. CDR1 SQVTM and CDR2 ANQGSEA come from the germline V gene. J lost 2 bases, V lost 6 bases, and 6 bases had no gene match. The CDR3 is 15 amino acids.

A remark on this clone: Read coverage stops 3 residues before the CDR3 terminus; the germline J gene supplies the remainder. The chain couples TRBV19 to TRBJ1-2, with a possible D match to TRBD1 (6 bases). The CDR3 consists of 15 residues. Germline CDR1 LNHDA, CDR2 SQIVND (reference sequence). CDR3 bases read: TGTGCCAGTAGTATCGGACAGCCCTTCTACAATGAC. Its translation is CASSIGQPFYND. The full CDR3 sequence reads CASSIGQPFYNDYTF.

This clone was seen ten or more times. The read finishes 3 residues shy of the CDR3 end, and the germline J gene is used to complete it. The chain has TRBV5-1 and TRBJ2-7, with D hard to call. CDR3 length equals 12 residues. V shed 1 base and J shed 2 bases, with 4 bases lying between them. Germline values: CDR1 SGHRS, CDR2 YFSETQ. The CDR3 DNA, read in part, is TGCGCCAGCAGCTTGTCTCCCTACGAG. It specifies CASSLSPYE. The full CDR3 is CASSLSPYEQYF.

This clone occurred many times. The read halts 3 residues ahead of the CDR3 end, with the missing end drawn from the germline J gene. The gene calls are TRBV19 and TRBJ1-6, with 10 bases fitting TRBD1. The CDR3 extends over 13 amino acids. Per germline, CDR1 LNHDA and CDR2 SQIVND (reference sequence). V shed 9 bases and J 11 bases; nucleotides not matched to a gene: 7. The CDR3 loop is CASAGTGVAPLHF. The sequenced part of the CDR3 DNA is TGTGCCAGCGCCGGGACAGGGGTTGCACCC. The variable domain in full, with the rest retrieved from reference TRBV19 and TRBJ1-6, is DGGITQSPKYLFRKEGQNVTLSCEQNLNHDAMYWYRQDPGQGLRLIYYSQIVNDFQKGDIAEGYSVSREKKESFPLTVTSAQKNPTAFYLCASAGTGVAPLHFGNGTRLTVT.

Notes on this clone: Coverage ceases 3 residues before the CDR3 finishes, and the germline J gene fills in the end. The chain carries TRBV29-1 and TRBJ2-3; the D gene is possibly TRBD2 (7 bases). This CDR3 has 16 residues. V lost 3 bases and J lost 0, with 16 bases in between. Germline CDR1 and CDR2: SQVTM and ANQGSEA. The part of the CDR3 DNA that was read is TGCAGCGTTGAGATAAGGGGGAGGGGAAGCACAGATACG. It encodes CSVEIRGRGSTDT. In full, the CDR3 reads CSVEIRGRGSTDTQYF.

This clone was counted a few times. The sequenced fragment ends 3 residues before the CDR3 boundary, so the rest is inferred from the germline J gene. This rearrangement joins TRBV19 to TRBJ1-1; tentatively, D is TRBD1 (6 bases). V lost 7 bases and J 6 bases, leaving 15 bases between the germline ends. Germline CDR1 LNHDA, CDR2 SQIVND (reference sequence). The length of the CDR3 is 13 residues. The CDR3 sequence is CASTETGPPEAFF. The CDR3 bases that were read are TGTGCCAGTACCGAAACAGGGCCGCCTGAA.

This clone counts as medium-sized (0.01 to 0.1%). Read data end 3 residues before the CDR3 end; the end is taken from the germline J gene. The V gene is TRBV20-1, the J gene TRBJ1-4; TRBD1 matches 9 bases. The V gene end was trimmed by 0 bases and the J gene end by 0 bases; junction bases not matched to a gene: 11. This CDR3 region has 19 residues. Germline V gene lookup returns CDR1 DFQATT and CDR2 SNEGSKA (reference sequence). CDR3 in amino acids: CSARDRGTGTSATNEKLFF. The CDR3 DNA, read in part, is TGCAGTGCTAGAGATAGGGGGACAGGGACTAGTGCAACTAATGAAAAA.

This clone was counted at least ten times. Partial CDR3 DNA: TGTGCCAGCAGCTTTCTTTCCCAAGAGACC. Its protein product is CASSFLSQET. The whole CDR3 protein reads CASSFLSQETQYF. The chain recombines TRBV7-3 with TRBJ2-5; D is ambiguous. The read finishes 3 residues shy of the CDR3 end, and the germline J gene is used to complete it. Germline V lookup: CDR1 SGHTA, CDR2 FQGTGA. The CDR3 extends over 13 amino acids. The ends were cut back, 3 bases at V and 1 base at J, with 6 bases in the middle.

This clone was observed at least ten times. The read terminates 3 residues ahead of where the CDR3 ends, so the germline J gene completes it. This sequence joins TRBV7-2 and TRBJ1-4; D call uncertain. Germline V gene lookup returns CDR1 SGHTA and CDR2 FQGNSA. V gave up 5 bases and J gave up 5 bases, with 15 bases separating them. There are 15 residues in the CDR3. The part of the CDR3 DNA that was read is TGTGCCAGCAGCCCGAATAGGGTCGTGAATGAAAAA. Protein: CASSPNRVVNEK. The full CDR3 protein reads CASSPNRVVNEKLFF.

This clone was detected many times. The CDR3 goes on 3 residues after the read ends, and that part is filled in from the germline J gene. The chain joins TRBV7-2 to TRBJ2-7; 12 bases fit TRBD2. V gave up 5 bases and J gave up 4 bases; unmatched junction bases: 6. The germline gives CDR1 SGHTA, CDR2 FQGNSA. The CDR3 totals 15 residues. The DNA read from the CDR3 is TGTGCCAGCAGCGTCGCTAGCGGGAGGGGGTACGAG. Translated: CASSVASGRGYE. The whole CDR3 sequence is CASSVASGRGYEQYF.

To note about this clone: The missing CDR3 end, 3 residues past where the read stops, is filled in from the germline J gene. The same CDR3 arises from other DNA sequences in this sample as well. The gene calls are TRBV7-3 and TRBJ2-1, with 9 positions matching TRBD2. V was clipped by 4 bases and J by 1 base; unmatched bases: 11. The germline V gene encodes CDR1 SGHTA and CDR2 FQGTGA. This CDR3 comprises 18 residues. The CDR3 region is CASSSGLAGGSSYNEQFF. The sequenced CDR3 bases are TGTGCCAGCAGCTCGGGACTAGCTGGAGGTTCATCCTACAATGAG.

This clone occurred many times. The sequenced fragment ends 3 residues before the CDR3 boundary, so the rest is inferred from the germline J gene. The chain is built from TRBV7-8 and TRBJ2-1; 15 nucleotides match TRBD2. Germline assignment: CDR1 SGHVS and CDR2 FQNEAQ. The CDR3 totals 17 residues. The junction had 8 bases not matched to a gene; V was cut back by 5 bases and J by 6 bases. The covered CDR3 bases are TGTGCCAGCAGCGCCGCTAGGGGACTAGCGGGGGGCAATGAG. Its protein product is CASSAARGLAGGNE. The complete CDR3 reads CASSAARGLAGGNEQFF.

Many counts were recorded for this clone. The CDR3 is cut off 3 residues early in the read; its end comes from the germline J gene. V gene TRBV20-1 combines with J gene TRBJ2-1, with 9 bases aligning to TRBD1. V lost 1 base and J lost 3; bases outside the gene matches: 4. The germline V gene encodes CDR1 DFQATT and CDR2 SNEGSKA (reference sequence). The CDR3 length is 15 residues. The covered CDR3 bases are TGCAGTGCTAGAGGAGGGACAGGGCTCTACAATGAG. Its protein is CSARGGTGLYNE. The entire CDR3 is CSARGGTGLYNEQFF.

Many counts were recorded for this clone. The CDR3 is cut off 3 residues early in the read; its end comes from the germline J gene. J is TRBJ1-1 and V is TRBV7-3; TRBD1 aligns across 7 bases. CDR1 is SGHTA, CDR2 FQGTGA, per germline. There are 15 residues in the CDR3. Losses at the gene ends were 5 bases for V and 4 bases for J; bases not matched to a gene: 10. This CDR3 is CASSVDRVASTEAFF. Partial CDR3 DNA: TGTGCCAGCAGCGTAGACAGGGTTGCATCCACTGAA.

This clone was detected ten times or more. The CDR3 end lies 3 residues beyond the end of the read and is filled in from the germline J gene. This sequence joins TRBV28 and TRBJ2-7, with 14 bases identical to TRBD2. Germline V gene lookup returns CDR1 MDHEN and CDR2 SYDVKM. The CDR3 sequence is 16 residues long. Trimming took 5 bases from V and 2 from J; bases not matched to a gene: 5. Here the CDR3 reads CASSAPTSGRAYEQYF. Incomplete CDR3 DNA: TGTGCCAGCAGTGCGCCGACTAGCGGGAGGGCCTACGAG.

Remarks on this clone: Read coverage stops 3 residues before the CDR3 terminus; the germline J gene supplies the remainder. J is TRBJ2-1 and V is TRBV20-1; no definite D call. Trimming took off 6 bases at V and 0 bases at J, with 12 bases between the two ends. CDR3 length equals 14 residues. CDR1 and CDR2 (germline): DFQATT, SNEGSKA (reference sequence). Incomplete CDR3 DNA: TGCAGTGCCCAGACTCGAAGCTCCTACAATGAG. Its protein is CSAQTRSSYNE. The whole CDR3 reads CSAQTRSSYNEQFF.

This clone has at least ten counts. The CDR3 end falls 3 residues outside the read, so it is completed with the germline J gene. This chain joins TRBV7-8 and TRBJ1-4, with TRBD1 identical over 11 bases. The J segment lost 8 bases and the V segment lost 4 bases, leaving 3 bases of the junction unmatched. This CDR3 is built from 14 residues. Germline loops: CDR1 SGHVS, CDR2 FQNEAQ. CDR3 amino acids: CASSSGTGGEKLFF. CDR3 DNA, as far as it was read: TGTGCCAGCAGCTCCGGGACAGGGGGGGAAAAA.

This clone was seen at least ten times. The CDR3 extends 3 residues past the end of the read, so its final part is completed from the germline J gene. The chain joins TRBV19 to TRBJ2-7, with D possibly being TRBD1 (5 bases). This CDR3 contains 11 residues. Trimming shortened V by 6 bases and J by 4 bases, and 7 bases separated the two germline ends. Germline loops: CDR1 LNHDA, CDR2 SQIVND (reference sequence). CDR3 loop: CASSDRYEQYF. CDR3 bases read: TGTGCCAGTAGCGACAGATACGAG. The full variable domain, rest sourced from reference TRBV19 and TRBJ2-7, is DGGITQSPKYLFRKEGQNVTLSCEQNLNHDAMYWYRQDPGQGLRLIYYSQIVNDFQKGDIAEGYSVSREKKESFPLTVTSAQKNPTAFYLCASSDRYEQYFGPGTRLTVT.

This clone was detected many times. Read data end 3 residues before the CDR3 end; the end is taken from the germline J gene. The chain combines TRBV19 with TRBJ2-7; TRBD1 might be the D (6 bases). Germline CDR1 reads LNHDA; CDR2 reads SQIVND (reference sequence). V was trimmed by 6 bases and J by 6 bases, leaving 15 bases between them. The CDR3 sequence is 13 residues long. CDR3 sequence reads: CASSQHRAAEQYF. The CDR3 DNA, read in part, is TGTGCCAGTAGCCAACACAGGGCAGCCGAG. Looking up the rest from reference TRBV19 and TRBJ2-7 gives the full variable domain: DGGITQSPKYLFRKEGQNVTLSCEQNLNHDAMYWYRQDPGQGLRLIYYSQIVNDFQKGDIAEGYSVSREKKESFPLTVTSAQKNPTAFYLCASSQHRAAEQYFGPGTRLTVT.

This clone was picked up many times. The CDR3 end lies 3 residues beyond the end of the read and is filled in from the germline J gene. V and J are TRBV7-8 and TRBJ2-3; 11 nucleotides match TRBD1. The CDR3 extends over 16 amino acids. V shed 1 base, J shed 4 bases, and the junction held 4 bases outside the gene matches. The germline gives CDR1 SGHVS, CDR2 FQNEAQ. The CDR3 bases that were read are TGTGCCAGCAGCTTAGTGGGACAGGGGGGCCCAGATACG. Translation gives CASSLVGQGGPDT. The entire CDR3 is CASSLVGQGGPDTQYF.

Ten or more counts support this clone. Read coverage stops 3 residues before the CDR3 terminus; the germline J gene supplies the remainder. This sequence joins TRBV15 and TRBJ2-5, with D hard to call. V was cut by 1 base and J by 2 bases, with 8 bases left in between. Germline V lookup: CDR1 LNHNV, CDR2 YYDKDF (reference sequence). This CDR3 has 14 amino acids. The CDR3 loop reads CATSRAGPQETQYF. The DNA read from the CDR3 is TGTGCCACCAGCAGAGCCGGTCCGCAAGAGACC.

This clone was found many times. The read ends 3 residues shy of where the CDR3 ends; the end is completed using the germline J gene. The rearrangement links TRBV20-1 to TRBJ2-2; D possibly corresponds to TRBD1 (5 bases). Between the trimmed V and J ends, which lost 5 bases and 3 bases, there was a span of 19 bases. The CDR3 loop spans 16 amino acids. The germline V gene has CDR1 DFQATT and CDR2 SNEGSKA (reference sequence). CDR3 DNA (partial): TGCAGTGCTGGAAGTAGCCAGGGCGGTTACACCGGGGAG. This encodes CSAGSSQGGYTGE. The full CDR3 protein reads CSAGSSQGGYTGELFF.

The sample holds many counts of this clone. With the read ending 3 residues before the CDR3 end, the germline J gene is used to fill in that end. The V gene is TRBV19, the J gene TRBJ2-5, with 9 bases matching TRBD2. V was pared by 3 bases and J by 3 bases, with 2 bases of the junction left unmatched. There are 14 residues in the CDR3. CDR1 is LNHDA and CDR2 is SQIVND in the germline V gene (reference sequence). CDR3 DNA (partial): TGTGCCAGTAGTATGGCTAGCGGGGAAGAGACC. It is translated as CASSMASGEET. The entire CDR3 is CASSMASGEETQYF.

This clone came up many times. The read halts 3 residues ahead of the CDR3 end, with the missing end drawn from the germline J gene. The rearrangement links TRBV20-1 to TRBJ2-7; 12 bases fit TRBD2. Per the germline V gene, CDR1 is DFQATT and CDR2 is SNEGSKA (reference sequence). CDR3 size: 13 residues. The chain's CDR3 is CRATSGRPYEQYF. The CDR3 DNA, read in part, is TGCAGGGCCACTAGCGGGAGGCCCTACGAG.